The 8 T cell receptor beta chains below come from one sample, sequenced in a study of T cells in narcolepsy (dated 2018 in TCRdb). The library was made by the immunoSEQ multiplex PCR assay. As stored in TCRdb, this immuneACCESS dataset retains in-frame rearrangements with V and J assigned. A fraction of the clones does not appear; measured against another copy, unresolved V genes explain less than half of the discrepancy, and the remainder lacks a known reason. Here the sample has roughly 9,800 clones; 70% occur a single time. The ten largest account for 20% to 25% of the sample. Sequencing used CD45RA- memory CD8+ T cells from PBMCs. The cell subset or site label corresponds to: memory T cells sorted ex vivo from peripheral blood. Source of these receptors: a human donor with narcolepsy.

This clone is termed medium-sized. The chain carries TRBV6-1 and TRBJ2-1; D not resolved. The CDR3 extends over 13 amino acids. With 2 bases removed from V and 7 bases from J, the gap between germline ends came to 9 bases. Germline assignment: CDR1 MNHNS and CDR2 SASEGT. The CDR3 DNA is TGTGCCAGCAGTGAAAGTTGGGGAAATGAGCAGTTCTTC. Amino acid sequence: CASSESWGNEQFF.

Worth noting for this clone: A read error likely explains this, since a far larger clone differs by one base. The chain joins TRBV5-6 to TRBJ1-2; D is unclear. With 3 bases removed from V and 8 bases from J, the gap between germline ends came to 20 bases. CDR1 is SGHDT and CDR2 is YYEEEE in the germline V gene. This CDR3 is built from 15 residues. CDR3 nucleotide sequence: TGTGCCAGCAGCTCGGCCCATGCGGGAGCAAGAGGCTACACCTTC. Translation: CASSSAHAGARGYTF.

Only a few counts were recorded for this clone. This chain uses TRBV6-1 with TRBJ2-1; TRBD1 agrees at 7 bases. V gave up 6 bases and J gave up 4 bases; unmatched junction bases: 6. Per the germline V gene, CDR1 is MNHNS and CDR2 is SASEGT. CDR3 length equals 14 residues. CDR3 coding DNA: TGTGCCAGCAGCCACGAGGGACAGTACAATGAGCAGTTCTTC. Protein product: CASSHEGQYNEQFF.

The table lists this clone with a count of one. V gene TRBV5-1 combines with J gene TRBJ2-3; D perhaps matches TRBD2 (6 bases). Deletions cut 8 bases from V and 2 bases from J, with 12 bases between. There are 13 residues in the CDR3. From germline, CDR1 is SGHRS and CDR2 YFSETQ. CDR3 region: CASLGTDTDTQYF. In DNA form, the CDR3 reads TGCGCCAGTCTTGGGACTGACACAGATACGCAGTATTTT.

The rearrangement links TRBV30 to TRBJ1-3, with D possibly matching TRBD1 (6 bases). This CDR3 has 13 residues. Trimming stripped 2 bases from V and 7 bases from J, with 12 bases between. The germline gives CDR1 GTSNPN, CDR2 SVGIG (reference sequence). In nucleotides, the CDR3 is TGTGCCTGGAGTTGGGCGACAGGCAACACCATATATTTT. Amino acid sequence: CAWSWATGNTIYF.

V and J are TRBV6-4 and TRBJ2-3; 16 bases match TRBD2. The germline gives CDR1 MRHNA, CDR2 SNTAGT. J gave up 4 bases and V 2 bases, and 0 bases lay outside the gene matches. The length of the CDR3 is 16 residues. CDR3 region: CASSDGTSGGADTQYF. The CDR3 region has the DNA TGTGCCAGCAGTGACGGGACTAGCGGGGGGGCAGATACGCAGTATTTT.

CDR3 sequence (DNA): TGTGCCAGCAGCGCCCGGACAGGGTTCACAGATACGCAGTATTTT. It yields the protein CASSARTGFTDTQYF. This chain uses TRBV7-9 with TRBJ2-3; 8 nucleotides agree with TRBD1. Germline CDR1 and CDR2: SEHNR and FQNEAQ (reference sequence). The V and J ends lost 5 bases and 2 bases, in that order; junction bases with no gene match: 6. The CDR3 runs to 15 residues.

The chain has TRBV2 and TRBJ2-1; D is unresolved. From germline, CDR1 is SNHLY and CDR2 FYNNEI. The CDR3 runs to 13 residues. V was clipped by 6 bases and J by 5 bases, with 11 bases between them. The CDR3 region has the DNA TGTGCCAGCAGATTTGACCTCAACAATGAGCAGTTCTTC. Its protein is CASRFDLNNEQFF.